This is a list of T cell receptor beta chains from one sample in a study of T cell responses to AZD1222 COVID-19 vaccine. Only in-frame clones appear in the TCRdb table, and some are missing; sequencing was by immunoSEQ multiplex PCR. This table has approximately 110,000 clones, around 90% appearing once. Sequencing was performed on peripheral blood, taken on day 0 of AZD1222 vaccination. These receptors originate from an adult in good health. Each CDR3 is given with its conserved first and last residue. The D gene is left open where the match is weak. Clone size is stated in some rows and not others, as once, few, many or a class when expanded.

.	.	TRBV5-4	TRBJ1-5	TGTGCCAGCAGCCTGGACCCAAATCAGCCCCAGCATTTT	CASSLDPNQPQHF
.	.	TRBV19	TRBJ1-1	TGTGCCAGTTCATTCATGAACACTGAAGCTTTCTTT	CASSFMNTEAFF
TRBD2	.	TRBV12-3/TRBV12-4	TRBJ2-3	TGTGCCACCAGTAGCGGGAGCACAGATACGCAGTATTTT	CATSSGSTDTQYF
.	.	TRBV4-2	TRBJ2-2	TGTGCCAGCAGCCACCGACACCCAAGCGGTGGCACCGGGGAGCTGTTTTTT	CASSHRHPSGGTGELFF
.	once	TRBV7-2	TRBJ2-1	TGTGCCAGCAGCTCAGAGACGGGCAGGGGAAACTACAATGAGCAGTTCTTC	CASSSETGRGNYNEQFF
.	.	TRBV5-1	TRBJ1-1	TGCGCCAGCAGCTCGGGACCCCGGAACACTGAAGCTTTCTTT	CASSSGPRNTEAFF
TRBD1	.	TRBV7-2	TRBJ1-2	TGTGCCAGCACCGCTCTTCGGACAGGGGAGGACGGCTACACCTTC	CASTALRTGEDGYTF
.	.	TRBV11-2	TRBJ1-2	TGTGCCAGCAGCTTAGATATGGCAGTTTATGGCTACACCTTC	CASSLDMAVYGYTF
TRBD1	.	TRBV11-3	TRBJ1-1	TGTGCCAGCAGCTCAGGCGGGACAGCTCTCATGAACACTGAAGCTTTCTTT	CASSSGGTALMNTEAFF
TRBD2	once	TRBV5-5	TRBJ2-3	TGTGCCAGCAGCATGACTAGCGGGAAAGCAGATACGCAGTATTTT	CASSMTSGKADTQYF